This T cell receptor beta chain was recorded in a study of neurological immune-mediated disorders (dated by TCRdb to the late 2010s). For context, the study as a whole: Peripheral blood TCR-beta repertoires from HTLV-I-associated myelopathy (HAM/TSP) patients, multiple sclerosis patients and healthy controls were compared by UMI-based sequencing. Longitudinal samples, technical triplicates and paired sorted CD4+ and CD8+ T-cell subsets, alongside PBMC samples, were included among the roughly 100 TCR-beta libraries. The cohort included about 70 subjects: roughly 14 with HAM/TSP, some 34 with multiple sclerosis, and some 20 healthy controls. What the study reported, not specific to this receptor: No identical CDR3 amino acid sequences were shared among expanded clones across subjects, suggesting private TCR-beta repertoires in all groups. TCR clonal expansion was highest in HAM/TSP patients and lowest in MS patients, with MS patients falling below even healthy controls.

The germline ends are 13 bases apart after V is trimmed by 5 bases and J by 5 bases. The CDR3 covers 14 residues, taking in both the cysteine and the phenylalanine. Left in the record is the CDR3 DNA by itself, 42 bases read in frame from the first base. Many counts were recorded for this clonotype. The antigen this receptor binds is unknown. Qualities for individual bases were not recorded, and no much larger clone is one base off. Healthy controls were blood bank volunteers in Maryland, USA. Libraries from unsorted PBMCs were made from 2 million PBMCs kept in RNAlater at -80 degrees C until RNA extraction. PBMCs were separated from peripheral blood using Ficoll-Hypaque density gradient centrifugation and then cryopreserved in liquid nitrogen. cDNA synthesis used template-switch 5'RACE with a primer carrying a 10-nucleotide random unique molecular identifier tagging each TCR transcript. Every sequencing run covered 15-18 subjects and yielded more than 180 million TCR-beta sequences. The RNeasy kit was used to extract total RNA. The KAPA Real-time Library Amplification kit was used to amplify TCR-beta VDJ regions with primers targeting the TCR constant region and the 5'RACE anchor. Sample indexes and Illumina adaptors were added in a first PCR, after which library yield was increased in a second PCR. After purification with Ampure beads, the TCR product of roughly 650 bp was size-selected on a 2% E-gel SizeSelection system. Before pooling, library quality was checked on a Bioanalyzer, concentration was measured with Qubit, and libraries were quantified with the Kapa Library Quantification kit. An Illumina HiSeq 2500 was used to sequence the libraries paired-end at 2 x 150 bp. To increase sequence diversity, about 25-30% phiX was spiked into each library pool. Per the authors' processing: Quality-filtered reads were processed with the UMI-based MiGEC pipeline, and over 90% of raw TCR sequences were removed by the MiGEC pipeline during error correction. VDJ genes were aligned to IMGT germline references, and each clonotype was defined by a unique CDR3 amino acid sequence together with V-J genes. Clonal expansion, Shannon diversity and CDR3 relatedness (CalcPairwiseDistances, ClusterSamples) were evaluated with VDJtools, and phylogenetic trees were built with CLCbio workbench. A clone was classed as expanded if it had 8 or more unique UMIs, a cutoff based on coefficient-of-variation modelling across technical triplicates. TCRdb passed the public sequencing reads through fastp at Q25 and MiXCR, retaining productive beta sequences. Each CDR3 protein appears once, grouped with its most common genes and DNA. The V and J calls here are based on TCRdb, not the publication. This sample comprises tens of thousands of distinct CDR3 sequences, around 10% of them detected only once. The leading ten clones occupy roughly 1.8% of the sample.

The sequence is built from TRBV12-3 or TRBV12-4 and TRBJ2-1; the D gene is perhaps TRBD1, from 6 matching bases. The TCR comes from a man aged 40-49 years in good health. The sequenced sample was PBMCs. The CDR3 amino acid sequence is: CASSHPGQHNEQFF. The DNA is as follows: TGTGCCAGCAGTCACCCCGGACAGCACAATGAGCAGTTCTTC.